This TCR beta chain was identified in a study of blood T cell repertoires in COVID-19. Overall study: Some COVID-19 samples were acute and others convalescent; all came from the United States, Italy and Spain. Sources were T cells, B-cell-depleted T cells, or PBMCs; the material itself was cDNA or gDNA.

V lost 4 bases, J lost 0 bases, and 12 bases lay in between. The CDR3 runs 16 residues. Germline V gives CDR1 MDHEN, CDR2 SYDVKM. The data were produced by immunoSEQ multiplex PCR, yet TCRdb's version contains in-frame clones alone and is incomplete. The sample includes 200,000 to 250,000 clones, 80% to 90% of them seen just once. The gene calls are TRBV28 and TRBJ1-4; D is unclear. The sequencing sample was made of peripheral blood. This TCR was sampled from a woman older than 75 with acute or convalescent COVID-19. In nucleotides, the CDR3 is TGTGCCAGCAGTTCGCCCATGGGAGCAACTAATGAAAAACTGTTTTTT. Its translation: CASSSPMGATNEKLFF.